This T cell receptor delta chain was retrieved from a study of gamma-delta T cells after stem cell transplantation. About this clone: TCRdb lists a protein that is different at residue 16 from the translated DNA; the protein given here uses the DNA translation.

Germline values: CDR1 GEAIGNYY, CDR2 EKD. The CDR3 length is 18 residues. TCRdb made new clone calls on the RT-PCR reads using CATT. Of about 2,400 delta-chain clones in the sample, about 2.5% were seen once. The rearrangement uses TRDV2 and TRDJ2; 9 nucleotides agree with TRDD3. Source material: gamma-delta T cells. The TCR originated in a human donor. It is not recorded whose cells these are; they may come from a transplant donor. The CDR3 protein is CACDPIGDTRRETAQPFF. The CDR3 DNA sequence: TGTGCCTGTGATCCAATAGGGGATACGCGGCGGGAGACAGCACAACCCTTCTTT.